The sequence of this T cell receptor beta chain was determined in a study of cytomegalovirus exposure and HLA in healthy donors (dated by TCRdb to about 2017). As for the study more broadly: According to an earlier analysis of several hundred of the donors, about 180 million T cells yielded 117 million unique TCR beta sequences and about 300 Gb of sequence data. An early release covering over 500 HLA-typed donors comprised roughly 300 gigabases of sequencing data and approximately 80 million unique TCR sequences. Of the 300 to 500 genotyped donors, 70% to 90% were placed in the genetic ancestry cluster associated with self-reported Caucasian donors. The study aimed to test whether signatures of past pathogen exposure could be identified by cataloging public T cell receptors. The study profiled the T cell repertoires of around 700 subjects by immunosequencing and related them to cytomegalovirus serostatus. A separate validation cohort of over a hundred different subjects was used in addition to the 666-subject first cohort. To predict cytomegalovirus infection status, the study brought together high-throughput TCR immunosequencing, statistical association of individual TCRs with disease status, and machine learning. In a later analysis, previously published TCR beta repertoires from about 640 donors were re-analyzed and high-resolution HLA genotyping was added so that TCR occurrence patterns could be studied. Rather than drawing on any new phenotypic data, the later analysis identified candidate immune exposures from TCR beta sequences and the way those sequences occurred across donors. To decide whether each TCR beta V gene segment behaved as functional or pseudogenic, an earlier analysis of over 500 of the donors relied on high-throughput TCR beta sequencing. Donor age, sex, ethnicity and CMV serostatus were compiled together with the repertoire data. In a later genetic analysis, genome-wide SNP genotypes for about three fifths of the roughly 670 donors were used, and that subset was treated as a discovery cohort. All discovery cohort repertoires had been generated using a single sequencing platform. HLA typing included class I and class II loci at four-digit resolution. The number of typed donors differed by locus: 629-630 for A, B, C, DRB1 and DQB1; about 520 for DQA1; approximately 610 for DPA1; and about 470 for DPB1. A few DR-DQ haplotypes were treated as single units for association and clustering because of strong linkage in the cohort. Among roughly 400 genotyped donors of the cohort, an average of around 240,000 unique TCR beta nucleotide sequences was sequenced per donor, of which 15% to 20% were non-productive. What the authors observed across the whole study: In a later analysis, HLA-associated TCR beta chains showed more clonal expansion and lower generation probabilities than non-associated chains that were equally common. In a later analysis, the rate of TCR association differed among HLA loci, with DRB1 alleles having the most associated TCRs and HLA-C alleles having the fewest. When HLA alleles, especially DR and DQ, strongly co-occurred, attributing TCR associations to individual alleles was difficult. Correlated functional status among segregating V segments might reflect linkage disequilibrium, but an unknown experimental factor could not be ruled out. The earlier analysis of some 540 of the donors excluded 15 to 20 rarely observed V segments, including chromosome 9 orphons, because counts were too low. The authors suggested that the approach could potentially be extended to other disease states and immunological phenotypes. A cluster of highly shared sequence variants was judged likely to represent a technical artifact of the sequencing pipeline. The study listed 150 to 200 TCR beta chains as associated with cytomegalovirus. Several of the top co-occurrence clusters appeared to be linked to parvovirus B19, influenza, CMV and Epstein-Barr virus, according to a later analysis. According to a later analysis, most CMV-associated TCR beta chains appeared to be HLA-restricted, and the HLA associations seemed to be driven largely by CMV exposure. A further reported finding was that TCR beta sequences accurately predicted the HLA-A and HLA-B alleles for most subjects in the first cohort. In vitro tests confirmed that a few of the cytomegalovirus-associated TCR beta chains recognize cytomegalovirus antigens. Most TCR sequences were seen in very few donors, while some public TCRs were found in many individuals. The presence/absence analyses assumed that sequencing depth was roughly uniform across donors, and that assumption may not be true. This cohort had only TCR beta chains sequenced, and the lack of alpha or paired-chain data limited which features could be detected. In a later genetic analysis, a missense DCLRE1C variant was associated with V-gene and J-gene trimming of TCR beta chains, and the association was replicated in an independent cohort. Immune exposure information for the cohort was limited to CMV serostatus. Because HLA typing was unavailable for some donors at each locus, only the typed subset was used in association tests. A later analysis associated some 17,000 TCR beta sequences with specific HLA alleles at a false discovery rate of 0.05. The classifier was reported to diagnose cytomegalovirus status with high specificity and sensitivity in both the original and validation cohorts. Some IMGT-functional V segments, including TRBV6-2 and TRBV6-3, could not be distinguished by the 87-base-pair reads and were therefore excluded. Compared with the roughly 670-donor mean, donors in an Asian-associated ancestry cluster had fewer N-insertions in productive TCRs, according to a later genetic analysis. Broadly in line with IMGT annotations, most TCR beta V segments showed up in productive rearrangements about 90% or about 30% of the time in an earlier analysis of roughly 590 of the donors.

For CDR1 and CDR2, the germline V gene lists MRHNA and SNTAGT. Counted from cysteine to phenylalanine, this CDR3 has 15 amino acids. The kept DNA is CDR3 alone, 45 bases in frame from the first base. Trimmed from V: 2 bases; trimmed from J: 5 bases; junction bases lacking a gene match: 6. Comments on this clone: What this receptor recognizes is not known.

Library preparation employed the immunoSEQ multiplex PCR assay. The multiplex PCR relied on a mix of 60 forward primers for TCR Vbeta segments and 13 reverse primers for TCR Jbeta segments. A multiplex PCR assay on genomic DNA amplified the CDR3 region of rearranged TCR beta genes. Amplified TCR beta libraries were sequenced as 87-base-pair reads on the Illumina HiSeq System. As for the original processing: In a later analysis, roughly 80 million unique TCR beta chains were counted across the roughly 610 repertoires, and roughly 10 million of these chains were shared by at least two donors. Raw reads were error-corrected and collapsed into unique sequences with a nearest-neighbor algorithm that merged closely related sequences to remove PCR and sequencing errors. V, D and J gene segments were assigned by aligning CDR3 sequences to IMGT reference sequences. For a sequence to be retained, a match of at least six nucleotides to both a V gene segment and a J gene segment was required. A rearrangement counted as productive if the CDR3 had no stop codons and remained in frame with V and J, and every other rearrangement counted as non-productive. Following IMGT convention, CDR3 was defined as the stretch from the second conserved V-encoded cysteine up to the conserved J-encoded phenylalanine. The earlier analysis of approximately 590 of the donors excluded any sequence lacking an unambiguous match to a single V gene segment. In an earlier analysis of more than 500 of the donors, a V segment was called functional when productive rearrangements were above 56.7%, and segregating when the standard deviation between donors exceeded 5%. To diagnose cytomegalovirus status from the catalog of TCR beta chain sequences, a statistical classification framework was built. A later analysis assigned V and J genes by comparing TCR nucleotide sequences with IMGT/GENE-DB human TR gene sequences. In a later analysis, CDR3 sequences and most-parsimonious VDJ recombination scenarios were assigned using the TCRdist pipeline. A later analysis defined each TCR beta chain by its CDR3 amino acid sequence plus V-gene family, and excluded reads lacking a unique V-gene family. To address suspected cross-contamination and a sequencing artifact, a later analysis removed a few hundred highly shared, low-generation-probability nucleotide sequences. For each public chain, a later analysis derived a clonal expansion index from normalized ranks of inferred template counts within each repertoire. A later analysis computed generation probabilities with a VDJ recombination model fitted to out-of-frame rearrangements, and checked the results against IGoR. Hypergeometric tests were used in a later analysis to score TCR-TCR, TCR-HLA and TCR-CMV co-occurrence, with a repertoire-size bias correction applied to the TCR pairs. In a later analysis, false discovery rates were estimated by permuting HLA or CMV assignments 20 times. In a later analysis, co-occurring TCRs were grouped with DBSCAN, and TCRdist sequence similarity was added when clustering was performed within HLA-allele-positive subsets. For co-occurrence clustering, repertoires with fewer than 30,000 or more than 120,000 public chains were excluded, along with four to six repertoires with anomalous nucleotide sharing. The table comes from immuneACCESS by way of TCRdb, which keeps in-frame sequences with V and J called. Part of the clones is missing from these tables; in studies checked, under half for an unresolved V gene and the rest for unknown reasons. That table furnishes V, J and clone size, whereas the DNA furnished D and trimming. The sample's own table lists some 62,000 clones. The top ten constitute 5% to 5.5% of the sample.

The cohort was made up of about 610 healthy bone marrow donors. Cohort members were all nominally healthy when sampled, although unrecorded immune exposures were likely present. The donor tested CMV seropositive, placing the donor among the approximately 290 seropositive members of the cohort. Every donor gave a peripheral blood sample, and the peripheral blood mononuclear cells from that sample were used for TCR beta sequencing. The Qiagen DNeasy Blood Extraction Kit was used to extract genomic DNA from the blood cell samples. The V and J segments used are TRBV6-4 and TRBJ2-1, and 7 bases in between align with TRBD1. The TCR comes from a young man in good health and CMV-seropositive. The sequencing input was PBMCs. The DNA sequence is TGTGCCAGCAGTGACAACGTAGGGGGCGACAATGAGCAGTTCTTC. Translated, it reads CASSDNVGGDNEQFF.